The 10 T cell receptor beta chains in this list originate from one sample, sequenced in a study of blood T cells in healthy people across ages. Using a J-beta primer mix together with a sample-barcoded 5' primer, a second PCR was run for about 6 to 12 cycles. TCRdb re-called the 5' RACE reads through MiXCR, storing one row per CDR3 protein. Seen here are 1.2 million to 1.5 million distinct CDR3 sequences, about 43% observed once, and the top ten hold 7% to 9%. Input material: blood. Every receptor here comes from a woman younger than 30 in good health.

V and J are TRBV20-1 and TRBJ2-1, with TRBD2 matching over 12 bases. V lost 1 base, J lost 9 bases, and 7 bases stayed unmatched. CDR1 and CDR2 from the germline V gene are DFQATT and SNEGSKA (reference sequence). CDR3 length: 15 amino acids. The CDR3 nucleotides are TGCAGTGCTAGAGTCCCCCCTAGCGGGGGGGGTGAGCAGTTCTTC. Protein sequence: CSARVPPSGGGEQFF.

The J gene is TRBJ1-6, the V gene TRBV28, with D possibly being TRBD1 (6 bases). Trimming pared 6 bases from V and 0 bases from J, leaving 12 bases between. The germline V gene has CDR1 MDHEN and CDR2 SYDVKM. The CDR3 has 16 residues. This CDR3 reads CASRNTGTSYNSPLHF. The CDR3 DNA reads TGTGCCAGCAGGAATACAGGGACCTCCTATAATTCACCCCTCCACTTT.

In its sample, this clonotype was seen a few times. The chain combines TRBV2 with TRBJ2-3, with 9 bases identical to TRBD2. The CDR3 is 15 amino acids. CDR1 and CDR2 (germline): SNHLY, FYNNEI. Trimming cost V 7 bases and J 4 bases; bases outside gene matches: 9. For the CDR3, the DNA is TGTGCCAGCACCCCAGCGGGGGGCACCCCAGATACGCAGTATTTT. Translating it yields CASTPAGGTPDTQYF.

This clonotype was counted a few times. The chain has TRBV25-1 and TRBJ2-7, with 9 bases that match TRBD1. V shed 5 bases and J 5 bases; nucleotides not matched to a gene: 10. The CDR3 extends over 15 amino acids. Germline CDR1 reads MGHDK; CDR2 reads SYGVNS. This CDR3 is CASSPPGTGFHEQYF. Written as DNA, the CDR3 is TGTGCCAGCAGTCCCCCCGGGACAGGGTTCCACGAGCAGTACTTC.

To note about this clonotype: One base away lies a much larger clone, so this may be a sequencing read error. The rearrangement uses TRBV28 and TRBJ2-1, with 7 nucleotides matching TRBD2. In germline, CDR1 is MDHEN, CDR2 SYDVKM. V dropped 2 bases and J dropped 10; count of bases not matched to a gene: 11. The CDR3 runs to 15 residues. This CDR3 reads CASSLAGDITYEQFF. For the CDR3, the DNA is TGTGCCAGCAGTTTAGCGGGGGATATAACCTACGAGCAGTTCTTC.

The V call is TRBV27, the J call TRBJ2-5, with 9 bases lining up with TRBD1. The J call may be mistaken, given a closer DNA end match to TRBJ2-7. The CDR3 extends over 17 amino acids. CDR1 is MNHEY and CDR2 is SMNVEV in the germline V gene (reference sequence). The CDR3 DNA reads TGTGCCAGCAGTCGGCTACACAGGGGGCCACCTTCCTACGAGCAGTACTTC. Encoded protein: CASSRLHRGPPSYEQYF.

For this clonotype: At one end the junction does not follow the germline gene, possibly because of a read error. The CDR3: CAISTRQGASTDTQYF. The DNA of the CDR3 is TGTGCCATCAGTACCAGACAGGGGGCGAGCACAGATACGCAGTATTTT. The chain uses TRBV6-5 and TRBJ2-3; 10 bases match TRBD1. The CDR3 has 16 residues. In germline, CDR1 is MNHEY, CDR2 SVGAGI.

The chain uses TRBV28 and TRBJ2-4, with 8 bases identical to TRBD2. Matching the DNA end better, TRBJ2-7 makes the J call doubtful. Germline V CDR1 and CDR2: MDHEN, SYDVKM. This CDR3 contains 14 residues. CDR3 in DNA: TGTGCCAGCAGCCGGGGGGGAACCCTCTACGAGCAGTACTTC. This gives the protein CASSRGGTLYEQYF.

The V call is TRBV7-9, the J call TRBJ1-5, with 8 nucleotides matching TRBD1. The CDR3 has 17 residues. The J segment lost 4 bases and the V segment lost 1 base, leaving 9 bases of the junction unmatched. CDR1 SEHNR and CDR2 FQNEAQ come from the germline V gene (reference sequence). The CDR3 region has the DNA TGTGCCAGCAGCTTAGAGGCAGGGGGCACAATGAATCAGCCCCAGCATTTT. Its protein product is CASSLEAGGTMNQPQHF.

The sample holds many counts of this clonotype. The CDR3 loop is CAIIGQGPYNEQFF. Here the CDR3 DNA reads TGTGCCATCATAGGACAGGGTCCCTACAATGAGCAGTTCTTC. The chain is built from TRBV10-3 and TRBJ2-1; the match to TRBD1 covers 8 bases. This CDR3 comprises 14 residues. J was trimmed by 2 bases and V by 7 bases; bases with no gene match: 4. Germline loops: CDR1 ENHRY, CDR2 SYGVKD.